This T cell receptor (beta chain) was observed in a study of blood T cell repertoires in COVID-19. Study overall: Sources were T cells, B-cell-depleted T cells, or PBMCs; the material itself was cDNA or gDNA.

TCRdb's copy holds only in-frame clones and misses some; the assay was immunoSEQ multiplex PCR. The sample records 110,000 to 150,000 clones, roughly 85% being singletons. Source material: PBMCs or T cells enriched from blood (not recorded which). The origin of this receptor is a man in his fifties or sixties who had recovered from COVID-19.

DNA for the CDR3: TGTGCCAGCAGCGCCTTACGGGCAGATACGCAGTATTTT. Amino acids: CASSALRADTQYF. The J gene is TRBJ2-3, the V gene TRBV5-5; D gene uncertain. From germline, CDR1 is SGHKS and CDR2 YYEKEE (reference sequence). The V and J ends lost 4 bases and 4 bases respectively, with 10 bases between them. The CDR3 totals 13 residues.